Below are 15 T cell receptor beta chains sequenced from a single sample in a study of beta chain features in type 1 diabetes. Study observations and caveats: Within each of all four CD4+ subsets, Type 1 diabetes patients had TCRB CDR3s that were moderately but significantly shorter.

These receptors' antigens are unknown. Every isolated RNA sample was fully reverse transcribed, so sequencing captured expressed TCRB transcripts. The repertoire was sequenced with immunoSEQ multiplex PCR; TCRdb's copy has only in-frame clones and lacks some. The table has roughly 260,000 clones, roughly a tenth seen once. Sequences were obtained from naive CD4+ T cells from blood. The source is a man aged 30 to 39 with type 1 diabetes.

The chain is built from TRBV6-6 and TRBJ2-7; the D gene is possibly TRBD2 (7 bases). The CDR3 length is 13 residues. Germline CDR1 is MNHNY and CDR2 is SVGAGI (reference sequence). V gave up 8 bases and J gave up 7 bases, with 18 bases separating them. CDR3: CASGHSGRGEQYF. CDR3 in DNA: TGTGCCAGCGGGCACTCGGGGAGGGGGGAGCAGTACTTC.

The CDR3 nucleotides read TGTGCCTGGAGGGCTAGGGGAGCGGGGCTTCCCAGCTCCTACAATGAGCAGTTCTTC. Translated: CAWRARGAGLPSSYNEQFF. V is TRBV30 and J is TRBJ2-1; 7 nucleotides line up with TRBD2. The CDR3 runs 19 residues. CDR1 and CDR2 from the germline V gene are GTSNPN and SVGIG (reference sequence). Trimming took 3 bases from V and 0 from J; bases not matched to a gene: 17.

This clone was seen a handful of times. CDR3 bases: TGTGCCAGCAGCCAAGAATCACTCAGGCTCGTGTACGAGCAGTACTTC. Amino acids: CASSQESLRLVYEQYF. The chain links TRBV14 to TRBJ2-7; D uncertain. V was pared by 0 bases and J by 4 bases, with 16 bases between. This CDR3 comprises 16 residues. Germline values: CDR1 SGHDN, CDR2 FVKESK.

As for this clone: The same CDR3 arises from other DNA sequences in this sample as well. The chain employs TRBV7-2 and TRBJ2-5; weak D call: TRBD1 (5 bases). Germline V lookup: CDR1 SGHTA, CDR2 FQGNSA. The CDR3 covers 12 residues. V dropped 2 bases and J dropped 4 bases, with 5 bases sitting between them. The CDR3 DNA sequence: TGTGCCAGCAGCTTAAGGGGAGAGACCCAGTACTTC. Protein product: CASSLRGETQYF. The variable domain in full, with the rest retrieved from reference TRBV7-2 and TRBJ2-5, is GAGVSQSPSNKVTEKGKDVELRCDPISGHTALYWYRQSLGQGLEFLIYFQGNSAPDKSGLPSDRFSAERTGGSVSTLTIQRTQQEDSAVYLCASSLRGETQYFGPGTRLLVL.

The rearrangement links TRBV15 to TRBJ2-3, with 11 bases that match TRBD2. CDR1 and CDR2 from the germline V gene are LNHNV and YYDKDF (reference sequence). The trim removed 0 bases at V and 4 bases at J, leaving 3 bases unmatched. The CDR3 is 16 amino acids. The CDR3 loop is CATSRDLAGGPDTQYF. CDR3 nucleotide sequence: TGTGCCACCAGCAGAGATCTAGCGGGGGGCCCAGATACGCAGTATTTT. The full variable domain, with the rest looked up from reference TRBV15 and TRBJ2-3, is DAMVIQNPRYQVTQFGKPVTLSCSQTLNHNVMYWYQQKSSQAPKLLFHYYDKDFNNEADTPDNFQSRRPNTSFCFLDIRSPGLGDTAMYLCATSRDLAGGPDTQYFGPGTRLTVL.

This chain uses TRBV6-5 with TRBJ2-3; 7 bases line up with TRBD1. Losses at the gene ends were 6 bases for V and 5 bases for J; bases not matched to a gene: 8. From germline, CDR1 is MNHEY and CDR2 SVGAGI. The CDR3 extends over 14 amino acids. The chain's CDR3 is CASSQRQGQDTQYF. DNA of the CDR3: TGTGCCAGCAGCCAGAGACAGGGCCAAGATACGCAGTATTTT.

In this sample, this clone turned up a few times. The V and J genes are TRBV6-6 and TRBJ2-5, with no clear D. The length of the CDR3 is 14 residues. Trimming took 6 bases from V and 2 from J, leaving 13 bases between them. CDR1 MNHNY and CDR2 SVGAGI come from the germline V gene (reference sequence). CDR3 sequence: CASSLPVHQETQYF. CDR3 sequence (DNA): TGTGCCAGCAGCCTCCCAGTCCATCAAGAGACCCAGTACTTC.

This clone was detected a few times. This chain connects TRBV9 to TRBJ2-5; D perhaps matches TRBD2 (5 bases). V dropped 0 bases and J dropped 0 bases, with 9 bases sitting between them. CDR3 size: 15 residues. The germline gives CDR1 SGDLS, CDR2 YYNGEE. CDR3 sequence: CASSVGPGNQETQYF. The CDR3 nucleotides are TGTGCCAGCAGCGTAGGTCCCGGGAACCAAGAGACCCAGTACTTC.

V usage is TRBV5-4 and J usage is TRBJ2-7; tentatively, D is TRBD2 (5 bases). Trimming shortened V by 3 bases and J by 5 bases, and 18 bases separated the two germline ends. The CDR3 is 15 residues long. Germline-derived CDR1 and CDR2 are SGHNT and YYREEE (reference sequence). In nucleotides, the CDR3 is TGTGCCAGCAGCTCCCTCAGAGAGGGAATCCACGAGCAGTACTTC. Its protein product is CASSSLREGIHEQYF.

This chain joins TRBV18 and TRBJ2-4; no reliable D call. V gave up 1 base and J gave up 11 bases, with 15 bases separating them. The CDR3 extends over 14 amino acids. Germline values: CDR1 KGHSH, CDR2 LQKENI. The DNA for the CDR3 is TGTGCCAGCTCACCACATGCGGCCAGCCCTTTTCAGTACTTC. This encodes CASSPHAASPFQYF. Variable domain in full (rest from reference TRBV18 and TRBJ2-4): NAGVMQNPRHLVRRRGQEARLRCSPMKGHSHVYWYRQLPEEGLKFMVYLQKENIIDESGMPKERFSAEFPKEGPSILRIQQVVRGDSAAYFCASSPHAASPFQYFGAGTRLSVL.

This chain connects TRBV15 to TRBJ2-4, with 7 bases aligning to TRBD1. The trim removed 3 bases at V and 8 bases at J, leaving 4 bases unmatched. In germline, CDR1 is LNHNV, CDR2 YYDKDF (reference sequence). This CDR3 region has 13 residues. CDR3: CATSRDQGDIQYF. CDR3 bases: TGTGCCACCAGCAGGGACCAGGGGGACATTCAGTACTTC. The whole variable domain, remainder taken from reference TRBV15 and TRBJ2-4, is DAMVIQNPRYQVTQFGKPVTLSCSQTLNHNVMYWYQQKSSQAPKLLFHYYDKDFNNEADTPDNFQSRRPNTSFCFLDIRSPGLGDTAMYLCATSRDQGDIQYFGAGTRLSVL.

The V call is TRBV5-4, the J call TRBJ2-1; a possible D gene is TRBD2 (6 bases). The CDR3 runs 15 residues. V was shortened by 4 bases and J by 2 bases, with 13 bases between the two germline ends. In germline, CDR1 is SGHNT, CDR2 YYREEE (reference sequence). The CDR3 reads CASSPTGEAYNEQFF. In DNA form, the CDR3 reads TGTGCCAGCAGCCCGACCGGGGAGGCCTACAATGAGCAGTTCTTC.

This clone has a handful of counts. This chain links TRBV20-1 with TRBJ2-2; D gene ambiguous. The germline V gene encodes CDR1 DFQATT and CDR2 SNEGSKA (reference sequence). V lost 4 bases to trimming and J lost 9 bases, with 9 bases between them. The CDR3 spans 11 residues. The CDR3 DNA follows: TGCAGTGCTAATTTCAGGCGGGAGCTGTTTTTT. This translates into CSANFRRELFF.

The V and J genes are TRBV5-1 and TRBJ2-5, with D maybe TRBD1 (6 bases). In germline, CDR1 is SGHRS, CDR2 YFSETQ. CDR3 length: 17 residues. The V end was cut by 1 base, the J end by 3 bases, with 19 bases between. This CDR3 reads CASSLRGDRLGEETQYF. The DNA for the CDR3 is TGCGCCAGCAGCTTGAGGGGCGACAGGCTAGGGGAAGAGACCCAGTACTTC.

The rearrangement links TRBV5-6 to TRBJ2-1; D is possibly TRBD2 (5 bases). The CDR3 spans 14 residues. Trimming took off 4 bases at V and 3 bases at J, with 11 bases between the two ends. CDR1 and CDR2 (germline): SGHDT, YYEEEE. Written as DNA, the CDR3 is TGTGCCAGCAGCAATACGGGGAGCTACAATGAGCAGTTCTTC. It codes for CASSNTGSYNEQFF.